This paragraph covers one T cell receptor beta chain sequence. Its antigen remains unknown. Clones were sequenced by immunoSEQ multiplex PCR, and TCRdb holds only the in-frame ones, with some missing. The sample holds roughly 2.5 million clones, around nine tenths seen once. Only Caucasian adults living in Nashville, Tennessee served as donors. CD4+ cells underwent separation, giving CD45RA+ naive and CD45RA-negative memory subsets. The data originate from a study of shared clonotypes between healthy human individuals. For the study at large: Researchers drew samples from a couple of women and three men aged 18 to 49.

Notes on the study in general: Naive subsets, compared against memory subsets, generally had larger estimated richness values.

The CDR3 contains 16 residues. The germline CDR1 and CDR2 sequences are SGHTS and YDEGEE. With 0 bases clipped from V and 6 bases from J, the junction kept 5 bases outside the gene matches. The sequence was obtained from a man aged 18 to 29 in good health. The chain carries TRBV5-8 and TRBJ2-1; 11 nucleotides agree with TRBD2. Sequenced material: naive CD4+ T cells sorted from blood. Specified subset: CD45RA+ positively selected. CDR3 sequence: CASSLVRLAGGNEQFF. In nucleotides, the CDR3 is TGTGCCAGCAGCTTGGTGCGGCTAGCGGGGGGCAATGAGCAGTTCTTC.